These 15 T cell receptor beta chains were sequenced from one sample in a study of cytomegalovirus exposure and HLA in healthy donors. The PCR had 60 Vbeta and 13 Jbeta primers. This table comes from immunoSEQ multiplex PCR, and its TCRdb copy is limited to in-frame clones, with some not included. This sample yields about 160,000 clones, of which approximately 82% are seen a single time; about 6.8% belongs to the top ten. Sequenced sample: PBMCs. The receptors were gathered from a man in his forties or fifties in good health and CMV-seropositive.

The genes are TRBV6-6 and TRBJ2-4; 13 positions agree with TRBD2. Germline CDR1 MNHNY, CDR2 SVGAGI (reference sequence). J was trimmed by 11 bases and V by 9 bases; bases with no gene match: 10. This CDR3 contains 14 residues. In nucleotides, the CDR3 is TGTGCCAGTAAGTGGACTAGCGGGAGTGAAGTTCAGTACTTC. Its translation is CASKWTSGSEVQYF.

The chain has TRBV5-1 and TRBJ1-1, with 7 bases lining up with TRBD1. Germline V gene sequence: CDR1 SGHRS, CDR2 YFSETQ. Trimming removed 0 bases from V and 5 bases from J; junction bases left unmatched: 7. The CDR3 loop spans 15 amino acids. The CDR3 loop is CASSLGGQVLTEAFF. CDR3 nucleotide sequence: TGCGCCAGCAGCTTGGGCGGACAGGTTCTGACTGAAGCTTTCTTT.

About this clone: The junction and the germline gene differ at one end; a read error may be behind it. This chain uses TRBV5-4 with TRBJ2-3; 8 bases are shared with TRBD1. The germline CDR1 and CDR2 sequences are SGHNT and YYREEE (reference sequence). The CDR3 extends over 11 amino acids. The CDR3 nucleotides read TGTGCCAGCAGCTTTGCGACAGGGGTGGATTTT. It codes for CASSFATGVDF.

The rearrangement uses TRBV7-9 and TRBJ2-6; 8 bases align to TRBD1. The CDR3 contains 19 residues. The V and J ends lost 2 bases and 1 base, in that order; junction bases with no gene match: 10. The germline V gene encodes CDR1 SEHNR and CDR2 FQNEAQ (reference sequence). The CDR3 loop is CASSLWSDRGGSGANVLTF. The CDR3 DNA is TGTGCCAGCAGCTTATGGTCTGACAGGGGCGGTTCTGGGGCCAACGTCCTGACTTTC.

The V and J genes are TRBV5-6 and TRBJ2-5; 9 positions agree with TRBD1. The germline gives CDR1 SGHDT, CDR2 YYEEEE. This CDR3 spans 13 amino acids. The ends lost 3 bases at V and 3 bases at J; junction bases unmatched: 0. This CDR3 reads CASSWDREETQYF. For the CDR3, the DNA is TGTGCCAGCAGCTGGGACAGGGAAGAGACCCAGTACTTC. The variable domain in full, with the rest retrieved from reference TRBV5-6 and TRBJ2-5, is DAGVTQSPTHLIKTRGQQVTLRCSPKSGHDTVSWYQQALGQGPQFIFQYYEEEERQRGNFPDRFSGHQFPNYSSELNVNALLLGDSALYLCASSWDREETQYFGPGTRLLVL.

The V and J genes are TRBV6-5 and TRBJ1-3; 9 bases fit TRBD1. Germline V lookup: CDR1 MNHEY, CDR2 SVGAGI. Germline trimming cut 7 bases from V and 11 bases from J; bases unmatched to any gene: 9. The CDR3 length is 13 residues. The CDR3 bases are TGTGCCAGCACCTCAGGACAGGGGCTGGCCATATATTTT. This codes for CASTSGQGLAIYF.

This chain connects TRBV19 to TRBJ1-1, with D possibly TRBD1 on 5 matching bases. Trimming took 5 bases from V and 0 from J, leaving 7 bases between them. The CDR3 spans 13 residues. CDR1 is LNHDA and CDR2 is SQIVND in the germline V gene (reference sequence). The CDR3 region has the DNA TGTGCCAGTAGTCGGGGGTTGAACACTGAAGCTTTCTTT. It translates to CASSRGLNTEAFF.

This sequence joins TRBV19 and TRBJ2-7; possibly TRBD2 for D (6 bases). There are 14 residues in the CDR3. V gave up 4 bases and J gave up 5 bases, with 15 bases separating them. Germline V gives CDR1 LNHDA, CDR2 SQIVND (reference sequence). DNA for the CDR3: TGTGCCAGTAGTAGGAGGGTTGGAGTCCACGAGCAGTACTTC. This codes for CASSRRVGVHEQYF.

This sequence joins TRBV7-8 and TRBJ2-2, with 7 bases identical to TRBD1. The length of the CDR3 is 15 residues. The V and J ends lost 5 bases and 1 base, in that order; junction bases with no gene match: 4. Germline values: CDR1 SGHVS, CDR2 FQNEAQ. The CDR3: CASSLQGRNTGELFF. As DNA, the CDR3 is TGTGCCAGCAGCCTACAGGGGCGGAACACCGGGGAGCTGTTTTTT. Combining the CDR3 with reference TRBV7-8 and TRBJ2-2 gives the whole variable domain GAGVSQSPRYKVAKRGQDVALRCDPISGHVSLFWYQQALGQGPEFLTYFQNEAQLDKSGLPSDRFFAERPEGSVSTLKIQRTQQEDSAVYLCASSLQGRNTGELFFGEGSRLTVL.

The V and J genes are TRBV25-1 and TRBJ2-7, with a weak D call TRBD2 (6 bases). The CDR3 has 13 amino acids. V lost 4 bases, J lost 4 bases, and 11 bases lay in between. Germline V gene data show CDR1 as MGHDK and CDR2 as SYGVNS. CDR3 coding DNA: TGTGCCAGCAGTGCTATTCTAGCGTACGAGCAGTACGTC. Protein: CASSAILAYEQYV.

V gene TRBV7-9 combines with J gene TRBJ1-6; D is unclear. Germline CDR1 and CDR2: SEHNR and FQNEAQ (reference sequence). The CDR3 contains 13 residues. Trimming left V 5 bases short and J 4 bases short, with 6 bases between. The CDR3 DNA reads TGTGCCAGCAGCCCTACGTATAATTCACCCCTCCACTTT. This codes for CASSPTYNSPLHF.

The chain carries TRBV27 and TRBJ2-1; D remains ambiguous. V lost 5 bases and J lost 1, with 15 bases in between. Germline values: CDR1 MNHEY, CDR2 SMNVEV (reference sequence). The CDR3 is made up of 16 amino acids. As DNA, the CDR3 is TGTGCCAGCAGTCCCCGAGGCGCGCCGTCCTACAATGAGCAGTTCTTC. Translated, it gives CASSPRGAPSYNEQFF.

The chain links TRBV18 to TRBJ2-7; D unclear. Trimming stripped 5 bases from V and 2 bases from J, with 10 bases between. This CDR3 spans 13 amino acids. From germline, CDR1 is KGHSH and CDR2 LQKENI. The CDR3, as DNA: TGTGCCAGCTCATCGGGTCTAGCCTACGAGCAGTACTTC. It codes for CASSSGLAYEQYF.

This CDR3 is CASSLKKLASQETQYF. DNA for the CDR3: TGTGCCAGCAGCTTAAAGAAACTAGCCAGCCAAGAGACCCAGTACTTC. The chain joins TRBV13 to TRBJ2-5; D possibly corresponds to TRBD2 (6 bases). CDR3 length: 16 amino acids. Germline V lookup: CDR1 PRHDT, CDR2 FYEKMQ (reference sequence). Trimming stripped 2 bases from V and 1 base from J, with 14 bases between.

This chain uses TRBV10-1 with TRBJ2-2; D is undetermined. This CDR3 contains 14 residues. Germline assignment: CDR1 WNHNN and CDR2 SYGVQD (reference sequence). V lost 2 bases and J 0 bases, leaving 4 bases between the germline ends. DNA for the CDR3: TGCGCCAGCAGTGAGCAGACGAACACCGGGGAGCTGTTTTTT. It yields the protein CASSEQTNTGELFF.